The rows below give T cell receptor beta chains drawn from one sample of a study of control samples from healthy donors and cancer patients. Only in-frame clones appear in the TCRdb table, and some are missing; sequencing was by immunoSEQ multiplex PCR. The data hold 95,000 to 150,000 clones, with approximately 87% observed a single time. Input material: blood. These receptors all stem from a man aged 25 to 40 in good health. Both conserved end residues are part of each CDR3. The D gene is left open where the match is weak. Not all rows give a size; the values are once, few, many and, for expanded clones, a class.

V gene	J gene	clone size	D gene	CDR3 DNA	CDR3 protein
TRBV6-5	TRBJ1-4	NA	TRBD1	TGTGCCAGCAAGGGGACAGATAATGAAAAACTGTTTTTT	CASKGTDNEKLFF
TRBV7-9	TRBJ1-1	NA	NA	TGTGCCAGCAGCTTAGCGCGAGGAGAAGCTTTCTTT	CASSLARGEAFF
TRBV10-3	TRBJ2-1	NA	TRBD1	TGTGCCACATTCCGGGACAGGGGTGTCAATGAGCAGTTCTTC	CATFRDRGVNEQFF
TRBV12-5	TRBJ1-1	once	NA	TGTGCTAGTGGTTTGGGGGCTCTGAACACTGAAGCTTTCTTT	CASGLGALNTEAFF
TRBV7-2	TRBJ2-3	NA	NA	TGTGCCAGCAGCTTAACAGATACGCAGTATTTT	CASSLTDTQYF
TRBV30	TRBJ1-1	NA	NA	TGTGCCTGGAGTGTAATTAACAGGGCGAACACTGAAGCTTTCTTT	CAWSVINRANTEAFF
TRBV29-1	TRBJ1-1	NA	NA	TGCAGCCCGCTCCTAGGGACTGAAGCTTTCTTT	CSPLLGTEAFF
TRBV11-2	TRBJ2-1	NA	NA	TGTGCCAGCAGCTTAGAAGGGTCCGGGGATGAGCAGTTCTTC	CASSLEGSGDEQFF
TRBV7-8	TRBJ1-4	NA	NA	TGTGCCAGCAGCTTAGTATCAAGGGAGGAGGAAAAACTGTTTTTT	CASSLVSREEEKLFF
TRBV27	TRBJ1-6	NA	TRBD1	TGTGCCAGCAGTTCCGGATGGGACAGGACTACCCTCACCCTCCACTTT	CASSSGWDRTTLTLHF
TRBV27	TRBJ1-2	NA	NA	TGTGCCAGCAGTTTATTCGGGCAGGCCGTCTATGGCTACACCTTC	CASSLFGQAVYGYTF
TRBV10-3	TRBJ2-5	NA	NA	TGTGCCGTCTCCGGGACCGCGAGAGAGACCCAGTACTTC	CAVSGTARETQYF
TRBV6-4	TRBJ1-1	medium-sized	NA	TGTGCCAGCAGTGGACAGCCGGGCTCAGAAGCTTTCTTT	CASSGQPGSEAFF
TRBV2	TRBJ1-2	NA	TRBD1	TGTGCCAGCAGCGGTGACAGGGGGAATGGCTACACCTTC	CASSGDRGNGYTF
TRBV5-5	TRBJ1-2	NA	NA	TGTGCCAGCAGGGTGGACGCTTACTATGGCTACACCTTC	CASRVDAYYGYTF
TRBV20-1	TRBJ1-5	NA	NA	TGCAGTGCTAGTAGGGATTTGGGAGGTCAGCCCCAGCATTTT	CSASRDLGGQPQHF
TRBV11-3	TRBJ1-1	NA	NA	TGTGCCAGCAGCCCTAACACTGAAGCTTTCTTT	CASSPNTEAFF
TRBV29-1	TRBJ1-1	NA	NA	TGCAGCGTGGCACAGGGAAAGGTCACTGAAGCTTTCTTT	CSVAQGKVTEAFF
TRBV25-1	TRBJ1-1	once	NA	TGTGCCAGCAGCCTTGGCCCTAACCAGCTTGAAGCTTTCTTT	CASSLGPNQLEAFF
TRBV10-3	TRBJ1-2	NA	TRBD1	TGTGCCATCACCCCCGACAGGGAGTGGGATGGCTACACCTTC	CAITPDREWDGYTF
TRBV5-4	TRBJ1-2	NA	TRBD1	TGTGCCAGCAGCCCCCCAGGGGGCTATGGCTACACCTTC	CASSPPGGYGYTF
TRBV5-6	TRBJ1-4	NA	TRBD1	TGTGCCAGCAGCTTGGTCTCAGGGGGCGAAAAACTGTTTTTT	CASSLVSGGEKLFF
TRBV18	TRBJ2-5	NA	NA	TGTGCCAGCTCGGCTACAGAGCAAGAGACCCAGTACTTC	CASSATEQETQYF
TRBV11-3	TRBJ2-2	NA	TRBD1	TGTGCCAGCAGCTTAGTCGGCAGGGGGCGTTTGAACACCGGGGAGCTGTTTTTT	CASSLVGRGRLNTGELFF
TRBV10-1	TRBJ1-1	NA	NA	TGCGCCAGCAGCAGGTCAGGGGTGGAGACTGAAGCTTTCTTT	CASSRSGVETEAFF
TRBV7-9	TRBJ1-1	NA	NA	TGTGCCAGCGGATTTCAGAACACTGAAGCTTTCTTT	CASGFQNTEAFF
TRBV6-6	TRBJ1-1	NA	NA	TGTGCCAGCAGTTACTCAACAATGAACACTGAAGCTTTCTTT	CASSYSTMNTEAFF
TRBV2	TRBJ2-7	NA	TRBD1	TGTGCCAGCAGACAGGGGATCGGGGCCGAGCAGTACTTC	CASRQGIGAEQYF
TRBV18	TRBJ1-1	NA	NA	TGTGCCAGCTCAACTCAAGGCGGCACTGAAGCTTTCTTT	CASSTQGGTEAFF
TRBV30	TRBJ2-5	NA	NA	TGTGCCTGGAAAAAACAGGGACTGGAGACCCAGTACTTC	CAWKKQGLETQYF
TRBV7-9	TRBJ1-4	NA	NA	TGTGCCAGCAGCTTCTCCGGGAAGGGCGAAAAACTGTTTTTT	CASSFSGKGEKLFF
TRBV5-1	TRBJ2-3	NA	NA	TGCGCCAGCAGCTTAGGGGCCCCGAAAGCAGATACGCAGTATTTT	CASSLGAPKADTQYF
TRBV5-1	TRBJ2-5	NA	NA	TGCGCCAGCAGCTTGACTTTACAAGAGACCCAGTACTTC	CASSLTLQETQYF
TRBV5-1	TRBJ2-1	few	NA	TGCGCCAGCAGCTCAGTAGGGAGGGGGAACTACAATGAGCAGTTCTTC	CASSSVGRGNYNEQFF
TRBV7-8	TRBJ2-2	NA	TRBD1	TGTGCCAGCAGCGCAGGGACAGGGACTGACACCGGGGAGCTGTTTTTT	CASSAGTGTDTGELFF
TRBV10-3	TRBJ2-5	NA	NA	TGTGCCATCAGTGAGTCGAACAGCCTAGAGACCCAGTACTTC	CAISESNSLETQYF
TRBV5-1	TRBJ2-3	NA	NA	TGCGCCAGCAGCTGGGACCCGCGGTCCGCCGATACGCAGTATTTT	CASSWDPRSADTQYF
TRBV11-1	TRBJ2-2	NA	NA	TGTGCCAGCAGCTTTTTAGAGAACGGGGAGCTGTTTTTT	CASSFLENGELFF
TRBV6-2/TRBV6-3	TRBJ2-7	NA	TRBD2	TGTGCCAGCAGTTACTCATGGCGAGCGGGGTCAACCTACGAGCAGTACTTC	CASSYSWRAGSTYEQYF
TRBV5-1	TRBJ1-3	NA	NA	TGCGCCAGCCAGGTCGAAGGGGGAAGCTCTGGAAACACCATATATTTT	CASQVEGGSSGNTIYF
TRBV7-2	TRBJ2-7	NA	NA	TGTGCCAGCAGGTCCTTAGGGGCGTACGAGCAGTACTTC	CASRSLGAYEQYF
TRBV6-5	TRBJ1-1	NA	NA	TGTGCCAGCAGTTTTGACCCGAACACTGAAGCTTTCTTT	CASSFDPNTEAFF
TRBV2	TRBJ1-2	once	NA	TGTGCCAGCAGTGAAGCCTCCTGGGACGGGGGACTGAGCTATGGCTACACCTTC	CASSEASWDGGLSYGYTF
TRBV30	TRBJ1-2	NA	TRBD1	TGTGCCTGGTTACCCGGGACAGGGAACAGCTATGGCTACACCTTC	CAWLPGTGNSYGYTF
TRBV27	TRBJ2-5	NA	NA	TGTGCCAGCGGTCGCCGGGACACCCAAGAGACCCAGTACTTC	CASGRRDTQETQYF
TRBV5-5	TRBJ1-5	NA	NA	TGTGCCAGCAGCTCTGAAGCCGACTCAGGGATTAATCAGCCCCAGCATTTT	CASSSEADSGINQPQHF
TRBV5-1	TRBJ1-1	NA	NA	TGCGCCAGCAGCTTGGGTACAGACAACACTGAAGCTTTCTTT	CASSLGTDNTEAFF
TRBV4-1	TRBJ1-4	NA	NA	TGCGCCAGCAGCCAAGGGTGGGCAGGGTCAGCAACTAATGAAAAACTGTTTTTT	CASSQGWAGSATNEKLFF
TRBV4-1	TRBJ1-5	NA	NA	TGCGCCAGCAGCCAAGGATGGGGGGGCCGGGGGCAGCCCCAGCATTTT	CASSQGWGGRGQPQHF
TRBV5-1	TRBJ2-3	NA	NA	TGCGCCAGCAGCTTCACAGGGCCCACAGATACGCAGTATTTT	CASSFTGPTDTQYF
TRBV12-5	TRBJ1-2	NA	NA	TGTGCTAGTGGTTTGGGAGAAGCCTATGGCTACACCTTC	CASGLGEAYGYTF
TRBV19	TRBJ1-6	NA	NA	TGTGCCAGTAGTACCGGACAGATGAATTCACCCCTCCACTTT	CASSTGQMNSPLHF
TRBV5-1	TRBJ2-5	NA	TRBD1	TGCGCCAGCAGATCTACAGGGGGCTACGGAGAGACCCAGTACTTC	CASRSTGGYGETQYF
TRBV6-5	TRBJ1-1	once	NA	TGTGCCAGCAGCTGGGGGGCGGCTAACACTGAAGCTTTCTTT	CASSWGAANTEAFF
TRBV5-6	TRBJ1-5	NA	NA	TGTGCCAGCAGCTTGGATGGGTCGGGTTATAGCAATCAGCCCCAGCATTTT	CASSLDGSGYSNQPQHF
TRBV24-1	TRBJ2-3	NA	TRBD2	TGTGCCACCAGTAGGCTAGCGGGGTCCTCAGATACGCAGTATTTT	CATSRLAGSSDTQYF
TRBV2	TRBJ2-2	NA	TRBD2	TGTGCCAGCAGTCCGGGACTAGCAGGATCCGGCGGGGAGCTGTTTTTT	CASSPGLAGSGGELFF
TRBV19	TRBJ2-7	NA	NA	TGTGCCAGTAGCCTCCGGGACGGGCCCTACGAGCAGTACTTC	CASSLRDGPYEQYF